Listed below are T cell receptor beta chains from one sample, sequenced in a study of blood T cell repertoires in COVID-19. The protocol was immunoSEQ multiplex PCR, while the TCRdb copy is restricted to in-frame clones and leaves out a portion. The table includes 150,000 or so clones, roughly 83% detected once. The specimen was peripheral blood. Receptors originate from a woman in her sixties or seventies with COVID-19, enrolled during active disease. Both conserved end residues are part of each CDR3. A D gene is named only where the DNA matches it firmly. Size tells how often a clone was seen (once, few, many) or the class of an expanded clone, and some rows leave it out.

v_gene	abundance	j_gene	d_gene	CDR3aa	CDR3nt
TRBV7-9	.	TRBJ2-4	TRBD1	CASSLDQGARAKNIQYF	TGTGCCAGCAGCTTAGATCAGGGGGCCCGGGCCAAAAACATTCAGTACTTC
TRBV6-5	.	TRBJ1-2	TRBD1	CASSRTGGSYTF	TGTGCCAGCAGTCGGACAGGGGGCAGCTACACCTTC
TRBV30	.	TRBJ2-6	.	CAWSLQGISGANVLTF	TGTGCCTGGAGTCTGCAGGGGATCTCTGGGGCCAACGTCCTGACTTTC
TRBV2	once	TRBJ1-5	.	CASNKQGNQPQHF	TGTGCCAGCAATAAGCAGGGGAATCAGCCCCAGCATTTT
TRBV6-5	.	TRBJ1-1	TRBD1	CASLRGRRNTEAFF	TGTGCCAGTCTCAGGGGGCGAAGGAACACTGAAGCTTTCTTT
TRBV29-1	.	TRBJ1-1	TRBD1	CSVGDRDGAFF	TGCAGCGTCGGGGACAGGGACGGAGCTTTCTTT
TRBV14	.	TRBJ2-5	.	CASSQVIGGETQYF	TGTGCCAGCAGCCAAGTGATAGGGGGAGAGACCCAGTACTTC
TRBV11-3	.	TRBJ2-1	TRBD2	CASSSSGASYNEQFF	TGTGCCAGCAGTTCTAGCGGGGCTTCCTACAATGAGCAGTTCTTC
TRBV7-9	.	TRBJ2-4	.	CASSYQGAKNIQYF	TGTGCCAGCAGTTATCAGGGAGCCAAAAACATTCAGTACTTC
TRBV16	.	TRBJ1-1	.	CASSQRSTEAFF	TGTGCCAGCAGCCAAAGGAGCACTGAAGCTTTCTTT
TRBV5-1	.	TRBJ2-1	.	CATWGGTNYNEQFF	TGCGCCACCTGGGGCGGGACGAACTACAATGAGCAGTTCTTC
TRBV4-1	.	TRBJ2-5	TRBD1	CASSQGRTGAGETQYF	TGCGCCAGCAGCCAGGGTCGGACAGGGGCGGGGGAGACCCAGTACTTC
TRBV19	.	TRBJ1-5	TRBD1	CASSLLGQGNQPQHF	TGTGCCAGTAGTCTTCTGGGACAGGGCAATCAGCCCCAGCATTTT
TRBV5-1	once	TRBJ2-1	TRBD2	CASLRTSGSNEQFF	TGCGCCAGCCTACGGACTAGCGGGAGTAATGAGCAGTTCTTC
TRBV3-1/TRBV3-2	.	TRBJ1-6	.	CASSLTGFNSPLHF	TGTGCCAGCAGCCTGACAGGTTTCAATTCACCCCTCCACTTT
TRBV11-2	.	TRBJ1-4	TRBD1	CASGRTGTEKLFF	TGTGCCAGCGGCAGGACAGGGACTGAAAAACTGTTTTTT
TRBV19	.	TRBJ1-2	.	CASSIAQGGWSGYTF	TGTGCCAGTAGTATAGCCCAGGGTGGATGGAGTGGCTACACCTTC
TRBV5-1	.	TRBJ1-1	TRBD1	CASSPGQEEAEAFF	TGCGCCAGCAGCCCCGGACAGGAGGAGGCTGAAGCTTTCTTT
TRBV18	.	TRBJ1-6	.	CASSPYRDNSPLHF	TGTGCCAGCTCACCTTACAGGGATAATTCACCCCTCCACTTT
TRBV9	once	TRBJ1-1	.	CASSVLGHTEAFF	TGTGCCAGCAGCGTATTGGGGCATACTGAAGCTTTCTTT
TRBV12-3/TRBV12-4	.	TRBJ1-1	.	CASSLRGSTEAFF	TGTGCCAGCAGTTTAAGGGGCAGCACTGAAGCTTTCTTT
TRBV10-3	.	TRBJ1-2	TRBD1	CATGDRRGPMYGYTF	TGTGCCACGGGGGACAGAAGGGGTCCTATGTATGGCTACACCTTC
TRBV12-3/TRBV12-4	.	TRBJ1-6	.	CASIGRFGSPLHF	TGTGCCAGCATAGGGAGGTTCGGTTCACCCCTCCACTTT
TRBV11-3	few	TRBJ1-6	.	CASSLQGGSPLHF	TGTGCCAGCAGCTTGCAAGGAGGATCACCCCTCCACTTT
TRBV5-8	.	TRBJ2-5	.	CASSLGPFQETQYF	TGTGCCAGCAGCTTGGGGCCATTCCAAGAGACCCAGTACTTC
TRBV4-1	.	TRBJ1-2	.	CASSQKGVYGYTF	TGCGCCAGCAGCCAAAAAGGGGTTTATGGCTACACCTTC
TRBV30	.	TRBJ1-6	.	CAWSPKRNSPLHF	TGTGCCTGGAGCCCCAAACGGAATTCACCCCTCCACTTT
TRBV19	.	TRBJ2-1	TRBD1	CASSWDRVSNEQFF	TGTGCCAGTTCGTGGGACAGGGTTAGCAATGAGCAGTTCTTC
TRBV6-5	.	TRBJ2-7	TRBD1	CATGTGGAGSYEQYF	TGTGCCACCGGGACAGGGGGGGCCGGATCCTACGAGCAGTACTTC
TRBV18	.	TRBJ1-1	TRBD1	CASSQARDREAFF	TGTGCCAGCTCACAAGCTCGGGACAGGGAGGCTTTCTTT
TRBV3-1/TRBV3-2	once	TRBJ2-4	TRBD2	CASSLRGSGGYKNIQYF	TGTGCCAGCAGCCTCAGAGGTTCGGGAGGGTACAAAAACATTCAGTACTTC
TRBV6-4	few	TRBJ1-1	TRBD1	CASIRDRVAFF	TGTGCCAGCATACGAGACAGGGTTGCTTTCTTT
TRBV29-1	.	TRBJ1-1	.	CSVETAQAFF	TGCAGCGTTGAGACAGCCCAAGCTTTCTTT
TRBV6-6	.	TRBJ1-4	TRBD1	CASRDRGRTNEKLFF	TGTGCCAGCAGGGACAGGGGGCGAACTAATGAAAAACTGTTTTTT
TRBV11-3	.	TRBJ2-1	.	CASSPRAASYNEQFF	TGTGCCAGCAGCCCCAGGGCAGCCTCCTACAATGAGCAGTTCTTC
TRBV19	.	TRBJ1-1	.	CASGANTEAFF	TGTGCCAGTGGGGCGAACACTGAAGCTTTCTTT
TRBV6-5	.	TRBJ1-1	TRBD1	CASSYETGTEAFF	TGTGCCAGCAGTTACGAGACAGGGACTGAAGCTTTCTTT
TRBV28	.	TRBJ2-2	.	CASSLGAGGELFF	TGTGCCAGCAGTTTGGGGGCGGGTGGGGAGCTGTTTTTT
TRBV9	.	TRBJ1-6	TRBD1	CASSPDRESSYNSPLHF	TGTGCCAGCAGCCCCGACAGGGAGAGCTCCTATAATTCACCCCTCCACTTT
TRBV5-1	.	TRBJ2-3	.	CASSLVGQERTDTQYF	TGCGCCAGCAGCTTGGTGGGACAAGAAAGAACAGATACGCAGTATTTT
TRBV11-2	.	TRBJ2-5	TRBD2	CASSSGTSGGAFETQYF	TGTGCCAGCAGCTCCGGGACTAGCGGGGGGGCTTTTGAGACCCAGTACTTC
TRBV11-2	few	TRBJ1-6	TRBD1	CASSLEQGANSPLHF	TGTGCCAGCAGCTTAGAGCAGGGGGCAAATTCACCCCTCCACTTT
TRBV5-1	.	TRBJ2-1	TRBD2	CASSLGLAGVNEQFF	TGCGCCAGCAGCTTGGGTCTAGCGGGAGTTAATGAGCAGTTCTTC
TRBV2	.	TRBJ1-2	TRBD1	CASSQGQWEGYTF	TGTGCCAGCAGTCAGGGACAGTGGGAAGGCTACACCTTC
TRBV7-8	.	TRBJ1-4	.	CASSLRTATIATNEKLFF	TGTGCCAGCAGCCTACGGACAGCCACCATCGCAACTAATGAAAAACTGTTTTTT
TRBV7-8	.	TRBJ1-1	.	CASSLSVRVEREGFF	TGTGCCAGCAGCTTATCGGTCCGGGTCGAACGGGAGGGTTTCTTT
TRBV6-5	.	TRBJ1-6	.	CASSYRGTNSPLHF	TGTGCCAGCAGTTATAGGGGAACAAATTCACCCCTCCACTTT
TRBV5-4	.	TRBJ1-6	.	CASSLKTGNPNSPLHF	TGTGCCAGCAGCTTAAAAACAGGGAACCCTAATTCACCCCTCCACTTT
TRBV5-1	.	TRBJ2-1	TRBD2	CARSAGLAGGKGLYNEQFF	TGCGCCCGCAGCGCGGGACTAGCGGGGGGGAAGGGGCTTTACAATGAGCAGTTCTTC
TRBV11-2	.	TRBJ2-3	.	CASSWDFSTDTQYF	TGTGCCAGCAGCTGGGACTTCTCTACAGATACGCAGTATTTT